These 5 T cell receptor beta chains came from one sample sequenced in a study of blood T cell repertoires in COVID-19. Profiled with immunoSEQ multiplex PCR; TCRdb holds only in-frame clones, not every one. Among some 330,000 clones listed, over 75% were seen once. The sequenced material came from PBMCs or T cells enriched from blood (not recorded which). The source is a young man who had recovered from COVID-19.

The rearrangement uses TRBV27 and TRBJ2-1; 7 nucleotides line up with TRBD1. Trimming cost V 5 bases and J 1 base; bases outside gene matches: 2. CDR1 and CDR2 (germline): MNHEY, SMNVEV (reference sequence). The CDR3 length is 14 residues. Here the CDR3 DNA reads TGTGCCAGCAGTCGACAGGGATCCTACAATGAGCAGTTCTTC. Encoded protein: CASSRQGSYNEQFF.

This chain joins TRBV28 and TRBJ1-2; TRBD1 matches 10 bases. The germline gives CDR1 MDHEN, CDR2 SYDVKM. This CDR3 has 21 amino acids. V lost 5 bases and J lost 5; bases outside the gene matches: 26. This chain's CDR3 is CASSRPYRDRGLTRYRYGYTF. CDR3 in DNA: TGTGCCAGCAGTCGACCCTACCGGGACAGGGGCCTTACGCGGTATCGATATGGCTACACCTTC.

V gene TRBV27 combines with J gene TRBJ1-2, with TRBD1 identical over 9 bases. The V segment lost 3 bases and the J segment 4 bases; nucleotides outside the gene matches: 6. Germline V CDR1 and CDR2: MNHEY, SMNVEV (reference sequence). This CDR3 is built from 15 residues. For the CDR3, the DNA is TGTGCCAGCAGTTTCGGGACAGGGACGGCCTATGGCTACACCTTC. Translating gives CASSFGTGTAYGYTF.

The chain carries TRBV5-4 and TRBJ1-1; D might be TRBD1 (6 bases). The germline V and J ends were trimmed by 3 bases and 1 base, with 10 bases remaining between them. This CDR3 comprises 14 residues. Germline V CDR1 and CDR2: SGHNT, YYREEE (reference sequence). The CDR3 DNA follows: TGTGCCAGCAGCTACTCGGGACAGAACACTGAAGCTTTCTTT. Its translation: CASSYSGQNTEAFF.

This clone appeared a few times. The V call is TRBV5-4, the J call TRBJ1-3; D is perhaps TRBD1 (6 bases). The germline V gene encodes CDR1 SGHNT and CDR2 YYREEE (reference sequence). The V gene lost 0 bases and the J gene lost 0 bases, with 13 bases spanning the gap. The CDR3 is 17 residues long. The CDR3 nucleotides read TGTGCCAGCAGCTTGGGCGGGGGCCCGAACTCTGGAAACACCATATATTTT. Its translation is CASSLGGGPNSGNTIYF.